This TCR beta chain was profiled in a study of T cell clonality in common variable immunodeficiency (dated by TCRdb to the mid-2010s). CVID samples and control samples contributed equivalent amounts of genomic DNA as sequencing input. For every sample, a 60 bp segment covering the rearranged TCRbeta CDR3 region was amplified and then sequenced. The immunoSEQ assay, a bias-corrected multiplex PCR combined with high-throughput sequencing, was used to amplify TCRbeta. The source study handled its data this way. Every unique nucleotide sequence was considered a clone and was annotated with V, D and J genes, copy number and frequency. Sequences were labeled productive if in frame, and non-productive if out of frame or containing stop codons. Clonality was calculated from Shannon's entropy as previously described. The predicted amino acid sequences of productive clones were used to derive mean CDR3 Kyte-Doolittle hydropathy. Using the R hclust function, scaled V gene usage was clustered hierarchically with Manhattan distance and complete linkage. Clone sharing by CDR3 amino acid sequence was assessed by resampling 12 repertoires per group over 100 rounds. The repertoires were searched for approximately 70 published EBV-specific TCRbeta sequences and nearly 250 published CMV-specific TCRbeta sequences. Analysis left out a couple of CVID samples that produced under 10,000 sequences, so fewer than 55 CVID repertoires remained. TCRdb took over this immuneACCESS table, retaining in-frame rearrangements with V and J assigned. Such tables are incomplete; in checked studies, under half of the missing clones stem from an unresolved V gene, and the remainder is unexplained. The V and J calls and clone size were taken over from that table, and D and trimming were inferred from the DNA. The table records some 22,000 clones for this sample, and not one of them appears only once. The top ten constitute about 10% of the sample.

This clone has at least ten counts. What this receptor recognizes is not known. From the germline J gene comes the end of the CDR3, since the read stops 3 residues before it. Standard criteria were used to diagnose CVID, namely serum IgG, IgA and/or IgM reduced below the normal range together with specific antibody deficiency. There were about 42 subjects in the CVID group (roughly 15 female and approximately 30 male), ranging in age from roughly 9 to 70 years, with a mean age of approximately 40. Predominantly Caucasian heritage was noted among both the CVID patients and the healthy controls. Replacement immunoglobulin therapy had been administered to all CVID subjects for at least one year at the time of study participation. When blood was collected, none of the CVID subjects were ill or on immunomodulatory or immunosuppressive medication. Heparinized peripheral whole blood samples of about 4.5 to 8.5 ml were obtained from each donor. Genomic DNA from adults with common variable immune deficiency (CVID) and from healthy adult controls was used for sequencing of TCRbeta CDR3 repertoires. Diluted blood was density-centrifuged over Hypaque 1077 or Ficoll-Paque to isolate peripheral blood mononuclear cells. Genomic DNA was extracted from unsorted mononuclear cells by Qiagen column purification or by a centrifugation-based method.

In the germline V gene (reference sequence), CDR1 corresponds to LNHDA and CDR2 to SQIVND. From cysteine to phenylalanine, the CDR3 is 14 amino acids long. The 33 bases shown cover part of the CDR3, and their frame starts at base 1. V is cut by 9 bases and J by 2 bases, and the space between the germline ends is 16 bases. What the authors observed across the whole study: According to the authors, finding the cause of the higher clonality in CVID would require sequencing the repertoires of T cell subpopulations. Fewer deletions and N-nucleotide insertions were reportedly observed in CVID TCRbeta sequences, and highly modified clones with 13 or more V deletions were reportedly absent from CVID TCRbeta sequences. Even though DNA input was equal, the average per sample came to about 81,820 unique sequences for controls compared with about 31,547 for CVID samples. TCRbeta clonality was higher in CVID subjects than in healthy controls (t-test p = 0.018), and the increase was most characteristic of about a third of subjects. Correlations of repertoire features with clinical complications were constrained by heterogeneity among patients within the CVID cohort. CVID subjects shared fewer TCRbeta clones with each other than healthy controls did (p < 0.0001).

The V and J genes are TRBV19 and TRBJ2-5; a tentative D call is TRBD2 (6 bases match). The TCR comes from a human donor with common variable immunodeficiency. Sequencing input: peripheral blood mononuclear cells. Here the CDR3 is given as CASKRDFHQETQYF. CDR3 bases read: TGTGCCAGCAAACGGGACTTTCATCAAGAGACC. With all but the CDR3 taken from the reference TRBV19 and TRBJ2-5 genes, the full variable domain is: DGGITQSPKYLFRKEGQNVTLSCEQNLNHDAMYWYRQDPGQGLRLIYYSQIVNDFQKGDIAEGYSVSREKKESFPLTVTSAQKNPTAFYLCASKRDFHQETQYFGPGTRLLVL.